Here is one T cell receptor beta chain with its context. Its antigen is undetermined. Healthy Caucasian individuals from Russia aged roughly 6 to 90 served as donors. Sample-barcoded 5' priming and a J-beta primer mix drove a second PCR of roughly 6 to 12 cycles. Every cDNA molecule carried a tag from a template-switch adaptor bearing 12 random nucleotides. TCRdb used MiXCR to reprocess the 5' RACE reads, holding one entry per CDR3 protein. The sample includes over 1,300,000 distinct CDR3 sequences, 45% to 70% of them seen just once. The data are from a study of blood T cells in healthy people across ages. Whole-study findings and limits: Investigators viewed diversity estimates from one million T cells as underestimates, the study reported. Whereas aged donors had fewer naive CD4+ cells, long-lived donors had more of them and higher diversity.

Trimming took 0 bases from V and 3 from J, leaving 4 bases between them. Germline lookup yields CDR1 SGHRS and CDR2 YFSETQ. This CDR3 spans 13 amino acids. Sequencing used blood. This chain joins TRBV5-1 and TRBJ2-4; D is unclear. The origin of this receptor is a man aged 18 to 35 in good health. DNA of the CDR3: TGCGCCAGCAGCTTGGATGGCAAAAACATTCAGTACTTC. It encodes CASSLDGKNIQYF.